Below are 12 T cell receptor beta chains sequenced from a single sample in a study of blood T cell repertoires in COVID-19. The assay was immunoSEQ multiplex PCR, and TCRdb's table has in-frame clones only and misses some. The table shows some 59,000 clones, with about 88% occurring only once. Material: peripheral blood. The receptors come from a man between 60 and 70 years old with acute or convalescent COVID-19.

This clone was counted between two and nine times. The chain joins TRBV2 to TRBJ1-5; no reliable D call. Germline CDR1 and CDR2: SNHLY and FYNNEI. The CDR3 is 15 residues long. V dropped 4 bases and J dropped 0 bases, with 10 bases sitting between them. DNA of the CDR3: TGTGCCAGCAGTGGAGGCCGTACTAGCAATCAGCCCCAGCATTTT. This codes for CASSGGRTSNQPQHF.

The CDR3 sequence is CASSILVAGGSRGEQYF. The CDR3 nucleotides are TGTGCCAGTAGTATACTGGTCGCAGGGGGCTCTCGGGGCGAGCAGTACTTC. The V gene is TRBV19, the J gene TRBJ2-7; 8 bases are shared with TRBD1. This CDR3 contains 17 residues. In germline, CDR1 is LNHDA, CDR2 SQIVND (reference sequence). J gave up 6 bases and V 2 bases, and 15 bases lay outside the gene matches.

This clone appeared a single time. CDR3 loop: CASSSFFGSEAEQYF. CDR3 nucleotide sequence: TGTGCCAGCAGTTCATTTTTTGGTTCGGAGGCTGAGCAGTACTTC. V gene TRBV6-6 combines with J gene TRBJ2-7; a weak D match, TRBD2 (5 bases). This CDR3 has 15 amino acids. V was trimmed by 4 bases and J by 7 bases, leaving 20 bases between them. In germline, CDR1 is MNHNY, CDR2 SVGAGI (reference sequence).

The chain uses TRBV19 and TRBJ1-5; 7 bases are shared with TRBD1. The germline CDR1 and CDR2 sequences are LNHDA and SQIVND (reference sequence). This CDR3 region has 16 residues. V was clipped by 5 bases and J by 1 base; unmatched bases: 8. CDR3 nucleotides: TGTGCCAGTAGTTCCCGGACAGGAGTGAGCAATCAGCCCCAGCATTTT. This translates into CASSSRTGVSNQPQHF.

CDR3 in DNA: TGTGCCAGCAGTGACAGGAACCAAGAGACCCAGTACTTC. Encoded protein: CASSDRNQETQYF. This sequence joins TRBV6-1 and TRBJ2-5, with D hard to call. CDR3 size: 13 residues. V dropped 3 bases and J dropped 0 bases, with 5 bases sitting between them. The V gene's germline CDR1 is MNHNS and CDR2 SASEGT.

The CDR3 sequence: CASSSGGSSLEQYF. CDR3 bases: TGTGCCAGCAGCTCGGGGGGCTCTTCGCTCGAGCAGTACTTC. This chain uses TRBV5-4 with TRBJ2-7; D might be TRBD2 (7 bases). V lost 3 bases and J 6 bases, leaving 16 bases between the germline ends. CDR1 is SGHNT, CDR2 YYREEE, per germline (reference sequence). The CDR3 consists of 14 residues. Together with reference TRBV5-4 and TRBJ2-7, the CDR3 gives the full variable domain: ETGVTQSPTHLIKTRGQQVTLRCSSQSGHNTVSWYQQALGQGPQFIFQYYREEENGRGNFPPRFSGLQFPNYSSELNVNALELDDSALYLCASSSGGSSLEQYFGPGTRLTVT.

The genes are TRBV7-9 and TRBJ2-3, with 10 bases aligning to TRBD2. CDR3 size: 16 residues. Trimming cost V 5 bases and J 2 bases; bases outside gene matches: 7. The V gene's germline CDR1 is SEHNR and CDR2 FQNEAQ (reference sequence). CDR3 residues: CASSTGLADYTDTQYF. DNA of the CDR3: TGTGCCAGCAGCACCGGACTAGCGGATTACACAGATACGCAGTATTTT.

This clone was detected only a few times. For the CDR3, the DNA is TGTGCCAGCAGCCCAGCGGGACAGGGGAGGCAGCCCCAGCATTTT. It encodes CASSPAGQGRQPQHF. The chain combines TRBV5-6 with TRBJ1-5; 10 bases match TRBD1. Germline values: CDR1 SGHDT, CDR2 YYEEEE. Unmatched junction bases numbered 8, after V lost 4 bases and J lost 7 bases. The CDR3 is 15 residues long.

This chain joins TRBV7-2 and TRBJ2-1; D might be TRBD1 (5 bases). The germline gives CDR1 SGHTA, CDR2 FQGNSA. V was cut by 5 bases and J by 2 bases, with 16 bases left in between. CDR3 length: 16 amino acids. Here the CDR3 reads CASSPTQGNTYNEQFF. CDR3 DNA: TGTGCCAGCAGCCCCACGCAGGGAAACACCTACAATGAGCAGTTCTTC.

The CDR3 spells CASSQEGQGDNEQFF. The CDR3 DNA reads as TGCGCCAGCAGCCAAGAGGGACAGGGGGACAATGAGCAGTTCTTC. This chain links TRBV4-1 with TRBJ2-1, with 11 bases matching TRBD1. Trimming cost V 0 bases and J 5 bases; bases outside gene matches: 0. Germline-derived CDR1 and CDR2 are MGHRA and YSYEKL. The CDR3 totals 15 residues.

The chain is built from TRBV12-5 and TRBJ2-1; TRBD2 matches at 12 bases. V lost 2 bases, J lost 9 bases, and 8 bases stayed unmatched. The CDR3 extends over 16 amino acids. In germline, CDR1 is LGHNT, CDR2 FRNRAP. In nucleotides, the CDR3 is TGTGCTAGTGGTTTGAACCTAGCGGGGGGGCGTGGTGAGCAGTTCTTC. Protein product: CASGLNLAGGRGEQFF.

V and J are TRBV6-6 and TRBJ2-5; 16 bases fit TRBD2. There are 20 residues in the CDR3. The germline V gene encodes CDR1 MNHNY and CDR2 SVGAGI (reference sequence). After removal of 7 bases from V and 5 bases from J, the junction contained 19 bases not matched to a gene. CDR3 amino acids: CASTGSAPGLAGGIGETQYF. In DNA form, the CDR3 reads TGTGCCAGCACTGGATCAGCCCCGGGACTAGCGGGGGGGATCGGGGAGACCCAGTACTTC.